This entry features one T cell receptor (beta chain) sequence. No antigen is known for it. This record belongs to a study of cytomegalovirus exposure and HLA in healthy donors. Findings and caveats of the study: Sequencing likely caused a cluster of highly shared sequence variants. Productive rates of about 90% or about 30% were seen for most TCR beta V segments in an earlier analysis. Listed as cytomegalovirus-associated were around 160 TCR beta chains. By HLA locus, TCR association rates varied in a later analysis, with DRB1 showing the most and HLA-C the fewest.

The PCR ran on 60 Vbeta and 13 Jbeta primers. Measured with immunoSEQ multiplex PCR; TCRdb has only the in-frame clones, and not every one. This repertoire includes about 130,000 clones. Germline CDR1 reads MNHNS; CDR2 reads SASEGT. The length of the CDR3 is 14 residues. V shed 1 base and J shed 7 bases, with 13 bases lying between them. Sequencing was done on a sample of PBMCs. The rearrangement uses TRBV6-1 and TRBJ1-1; D ambiguous. This clonotype was sampled from a woman aged 60-75 years in good health and CMV-seronegative. The CDR3 sequence: CASSEGSWSFEAFF. CDR3 coding DNA: TGTGCCAGCAGTGAAGGGTCGTGGAGTTTTGAAGCTTTCTTT.